This entry lists 12 T cell receptor beta chains sequenced from one sample in a study of Graves' ophthalmopathy and Graves' hyperthyroidism. RNA transcripts were the template, and TCR beta CDR3 regions were amplified from them. HTBI primers were used in a first-round RT-PCR, which preceded a second-round multiplex PCR. In TCRdb, the multiplex PCR reads were re-called with MiXCR into one record per CDR3 protein. Altogether about 1.2 million distinct CDR3 sequences are present, about 38% being singletons, with the ten largest covering 11%. The sample was peripheral blood or thyroid tissue (not recorded which). These receptors were obtained from an adult man with Graves' hyperthyroidism.

In its sample, this clonotype was seen many times. The V call is TRBV15, the J call TRBJ1-5; 7 bases fit TRBD1. Trimming cost V 1 base and J 15 bases; bases outside gene matches: 12. The germline V gene has CDR1 LNHNV and CDR2 YYDKDF (reference sequence). There are 14 residues in the CDR3. The CDR3 DNA reads as TGTGCCACCAGCAGAGCTGGGACAGAAAGAATTTCGCATTTT. Amino acids: CATSRAGTERISHF.

This clonotype appeared a few times. The chain uses TRBV5-6 and TRBJ2-7; D gene unclear. CDR1 and CDR2 (germline): SGHDT, YYEEEE. The V end was cut by 0 bases, the J end by 3 bases, with 13 bases between. The CDR3 covers 15 residues. The CDR3 region has the DNA TGTGCCAGCAGCTTGGGTCAGGTAGAGGTCTACGAGCAGTACTTC. This gives the protein CASSLGQVEVYEQYF.

The chain couples TRBV6-5 to TRBJ1-5, with 7 nucleotides matching TRBD1. V shed 4 bases and J 6 bases; nucleotides not matched to a gene: 9. The CDR3 loop spans 15 amino acids. Germline CDR1 and CDR2: MNHEY and SVGAGI. The CDR3, as DNA: TGTGCCAGCAGTTCCGGGACAGCTCGGAGTCAGCCCCAGCATTTT. This codes for CASSSGTARSQPQHF.

The sample holds many counts of this clonotype. This chain uses TRBV2 with TRBJ2-5; possibly TRBD1 or TRBD2 for D (6 bases each). The germline V gene has CDR1 SNHLY and CDR2 FYNNEI. The CDR3 has 16 residues. The V and J ends lost 7 bases and 2 bases respectively, with 20 bases between them. DNA of the CDR3: TGTGCCAGCACCCCACGCGGGGCAGGGACACAAGAGACCCAGTACTTC. Translation gives CASTPRGAGTQETQYF.

The chain carries TRBV7-9 and TRBJ2-7; 8 bases map to TRBD2. With 1 base clipped from V and 2 bases from J, the junction kept 4 bases outside the gene matches. The germline CDR1 and CDR2 sequences are SEHNR and FQNEAQ (reference sequence). The CDR3 has 15 residues. The CDR3 nucleotides read TGTGCCAGCAGCTTAGATAGCGGGAAAGCCTACGAGCAGTACTTC. This gives the protein CASSLDSGKAYEQYF.

This clonotype showed up just once. A much larger clone differs from this one at a single base, so this may be a read error. Without the conserved terminal phenylalanine or tryptophan, this CDR3 likely stems from a read error. V and J are TRBV2 and TRBJ2-5; maybe TRBD2 (7 bases). The germline V gene has CDR1 SNHLY and CDR2 FYNNEI. The V and J ends lost 6 bases and 3 bases respectively, with 17 bases between them. The CDR3 extends over 15 amino acids. Here the CDR3 reads CASSLRGAREETQYL. CDR3 coding DNA: TGTGCCAGCAGCCTTCGGGGGGCGCGGGAAGAGACCCAGTACCTC.

In its sample, this clonotype was seen many times. The rearrangement joins TRBV6-4 to TRBJ2-2, with 7 bases matching TRBD2. V was clipped by 2 bases and J by 1 base; unmatched bases: 1. The germline CDR1 and CDR2 sequences are MRHNA and SNTAGT. This CDR3 has 15 residues. The CDR3 bases are TGTGCCAGCAGTGACAGCGGGGTGAACACCGGGGAGCTGTTTTTT. This codes for CASSDSGVNTGELFF.

In its sample, this clonotype was seen many times. The chain joins TRBV2 to TRBJ2-5; D may correspond to TRBD1 or TRBD2 (5 bases each). The CDR3 is 12 amino acids. The germline V gene encodes CDR1 SNHLY and CDR2 FYNNEI. With 7 bases removed from V and 5 bases from J, the gap between germline ends came to 11 bases. CDR3 in DNA: TGTGCCAGCAAGGGGAGTGAGGAGACCCAGTACTTC. Its translation is CASKGSEETQYF. The full variable domain, completed using reference TRBV2 and TRBJ2-5, is EPEVTQTPSHQVTQMGQEVILRCVPISNHLYFYWYRQILGQKVEFLVSFYNNEISEKSEIFDDQFSVERPDGSNFTLKIRSTKLEDSAMYFCASKGSEETQYFGPGTRLLVL.

This clonotype turned up a few times. V is TRBV12-3 or TRBV12-4 and J is TRBJ1-2; 7 bases are a match to TRBD1. V shed 0 bases and J 8 bases; nucleotides not matched to a gene: 6. The length of the CDR3 is 14 residues. The CDR3 protein is CASSLAKGGGGYTF. The CDR3, as DNA: TGTGCCAGCAGTTTAGCAAAAGGGGGCGGAGGCTACACCTTC.

This clonotype was seen a few times. The rearrangement uses TRBV5-8 and TRBJ2-7; D possibly corresponds to TRBD1 (6 bases). Per the germline V gene, CDR1 is SGHTS and CDR2 is YDEGEE. Trimming took 4 bases from V and 2 from J, leaving 10 bases between them. The CDR3 is made up of 13 amino acids. The DNA of the CDR3 is TGTGCCAGCAGCCGTCGGGACACCTACGAGCAGTACTTC. It specifies CASSRRDTYEQYF.

The CDR3 DNA follows: TGCAGTGCTGGATCCCGCGGGGTGGAAAATTCACCCCTCCACTTT. Residues: CSAGSRGVENSPLHF. The chain is built from TRBV20-1 and TRBJ1-6, with D unclear. The germline CDR1 and CDR2 sequences are DFQATT and SNEGSKA (reference sequence). Trimming left V 5 bases short and J 7 bases short, with 18 bases between. The CDR3 spans 15 residues.

This clonotype was detected many times. J is TRBJ2-7 and V is TRBV19, with D maybe TRBD1 (6 bases). V lost 3 bases and J 2 bases, leaving 14 bases between the germline ends. Germline-derived CDR1 and CDR2 are LNHDA and SQIVND (reference sequence). This CDR3 has 15 residues. CDR3 sequence reads: CASSIGQGNPYEQYF. In DNA form, the CDR3 reads TGTGCCAGTAGTATCGGTCAGGGGAACCCCTACGAGCAGTACTTC.